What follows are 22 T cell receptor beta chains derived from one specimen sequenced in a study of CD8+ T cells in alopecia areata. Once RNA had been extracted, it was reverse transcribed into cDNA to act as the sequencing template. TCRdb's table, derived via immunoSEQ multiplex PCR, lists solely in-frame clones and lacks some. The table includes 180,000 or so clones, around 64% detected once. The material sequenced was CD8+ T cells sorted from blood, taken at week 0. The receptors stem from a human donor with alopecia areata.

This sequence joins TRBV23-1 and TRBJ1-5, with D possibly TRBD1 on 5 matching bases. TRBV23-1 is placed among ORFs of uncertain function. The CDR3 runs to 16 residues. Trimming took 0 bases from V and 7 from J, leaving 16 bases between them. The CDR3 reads CASSQSERQGIQPQHF. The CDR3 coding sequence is TGCGCCAGCAGTCAATCAGAGAGGCAGGGAATCCAGCCCCAGCATTTT.

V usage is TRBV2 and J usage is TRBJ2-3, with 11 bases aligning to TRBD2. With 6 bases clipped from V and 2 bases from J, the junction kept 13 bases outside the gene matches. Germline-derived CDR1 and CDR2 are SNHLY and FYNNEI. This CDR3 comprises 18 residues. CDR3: CASSVRILAGGDTDTQYF. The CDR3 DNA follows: TGTGCCAGCAGCGTTCGCATTCTAGCGGGGGGCGACACAGATACGCAGTATTTT.

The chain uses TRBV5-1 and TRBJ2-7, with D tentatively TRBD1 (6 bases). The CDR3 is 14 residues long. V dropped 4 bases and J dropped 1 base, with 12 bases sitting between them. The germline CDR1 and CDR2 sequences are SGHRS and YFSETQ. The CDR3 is CASSDGTLSYEQYF. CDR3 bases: TGCGCCAGCAGCGACGGGACACTTTCCTACGAGCAGTACTTC.

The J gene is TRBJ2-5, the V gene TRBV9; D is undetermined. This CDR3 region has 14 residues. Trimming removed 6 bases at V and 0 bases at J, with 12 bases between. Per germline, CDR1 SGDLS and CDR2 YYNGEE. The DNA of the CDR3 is TGTGCCAGCACCAATCACCCGTACCAAGAGACCCAGTACTTC. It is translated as CASTNHPYQETQYF.

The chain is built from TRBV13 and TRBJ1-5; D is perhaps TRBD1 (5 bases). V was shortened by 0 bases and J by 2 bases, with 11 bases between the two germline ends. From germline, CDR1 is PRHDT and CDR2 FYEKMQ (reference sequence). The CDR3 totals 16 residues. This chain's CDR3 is CASSLGGRGGNQPQHF. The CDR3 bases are TGTGCCAGCAGCTTAGGAGGTCGGGGGGGCAATCAGCCCCAGCATTTT.

CDR3 nucleotides: TGTGCCAGCAAGCGTCGGTGGGGGACCTCCGGGGAGACCCAGTACTTC. Translation: CASKRRWGTSGETQYF. This chain links TRBV27 with TRBJ2-5, with D perhaps given as TRBD1 or TRBD2 (5 bases each). CDR1 MNHEY and CDR2 SMNVEV come from the germline V gene (reference sequence). The CDR3 consists of 16 residues. Trimming removed 7 bases from V and 5 bases from J, with 23 bases in between.

This chain's CDR3 is CSVVGTGGTGLAGDNEQFF. Here the CDR3 DNA reads TGCAGCGTTGTAGGGACAGGCGGGACTGGACTAGCGGGTGACAATGAGCAGTTCTTC. V and J are TRBV29-1 and TRBJ2-1; 11 positions match TRBD2. Germline values: CDR1 SQVTM, CDR2 ANQGSEA. V trimming: 4 bases; J trimming: 5 bases; junction bases outside the gene matches: 19. CDR3 length: 19 residues.

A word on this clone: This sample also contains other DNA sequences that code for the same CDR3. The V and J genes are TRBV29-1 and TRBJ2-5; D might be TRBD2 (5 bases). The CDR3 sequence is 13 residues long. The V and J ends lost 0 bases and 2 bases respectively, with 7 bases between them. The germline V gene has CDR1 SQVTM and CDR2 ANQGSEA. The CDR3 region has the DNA TGCAGCGTTGAAGACCGCGGGCAAGAGACCCAGTACTTC. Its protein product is CSVEDRGQETQYF.

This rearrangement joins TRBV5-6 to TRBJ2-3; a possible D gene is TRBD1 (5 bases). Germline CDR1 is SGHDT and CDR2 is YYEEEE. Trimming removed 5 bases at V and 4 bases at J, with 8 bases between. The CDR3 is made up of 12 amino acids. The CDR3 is CASSDSADTQYF. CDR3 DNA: TGTGCCAGCAGTGACAGCGCAGATACGCAGTATTTT.

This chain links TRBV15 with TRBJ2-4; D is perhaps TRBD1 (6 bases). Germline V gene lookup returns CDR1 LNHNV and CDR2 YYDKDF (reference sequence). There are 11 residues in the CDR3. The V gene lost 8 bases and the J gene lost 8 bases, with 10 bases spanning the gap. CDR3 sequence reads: CATGPGDIQYF. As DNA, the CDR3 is TGTGCCACCGGGCCAGGGGACATTCAGTACTTC.

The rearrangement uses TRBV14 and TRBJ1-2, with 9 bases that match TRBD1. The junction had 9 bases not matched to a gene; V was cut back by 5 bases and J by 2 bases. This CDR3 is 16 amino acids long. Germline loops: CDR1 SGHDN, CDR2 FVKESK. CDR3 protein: CASSSHSTGGNYGYTF. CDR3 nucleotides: TGTGCCAGCAGCTCACATAGCACAGGGGGCAACTATGGCTACACCTTC.

In DNA form, the CDR3 reads TGTGCCAGCACCAGCAGGGGGGAGACTGAAGCTTTCTTT. Its translation: CASTSRGETEAFF. The rearrangement uses TRBV7-9 and TRBJ1-1, with 7 bases matching TRBD1. Germline V gene lookup returns CDR1 SEHNR and CDR2 FQNEAQ (reference sequence). V lost 7 bases and J lost 5; bases outside the gene matches: 7. The CDR3 is 13 residues long.

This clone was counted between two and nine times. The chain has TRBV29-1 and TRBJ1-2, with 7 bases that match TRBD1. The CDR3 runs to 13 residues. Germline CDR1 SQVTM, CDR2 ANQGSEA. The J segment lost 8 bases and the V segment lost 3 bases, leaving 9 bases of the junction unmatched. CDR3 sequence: CSVDSTRGRGYTF. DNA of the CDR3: TGCAGCGTTGATAGTACCAGGGGGAGAGGCTACACCTTC.

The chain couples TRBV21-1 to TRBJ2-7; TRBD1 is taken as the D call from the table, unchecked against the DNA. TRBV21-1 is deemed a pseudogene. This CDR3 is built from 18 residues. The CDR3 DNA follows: TGTGCCAGCAGGAACCGGGACAGTCACACACCGAGATTCTACGAGCAGTACTTC. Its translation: CASRNRDSHTPRFYEQYF.

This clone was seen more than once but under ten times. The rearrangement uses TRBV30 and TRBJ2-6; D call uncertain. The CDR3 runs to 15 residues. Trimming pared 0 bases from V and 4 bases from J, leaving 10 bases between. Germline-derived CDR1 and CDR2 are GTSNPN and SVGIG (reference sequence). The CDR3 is CAWSVSLSGANVLTF. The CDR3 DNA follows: TGTGCCTGGAGTGTTTCACTATCGGGGGCCAACGTCCTGACTTTC.

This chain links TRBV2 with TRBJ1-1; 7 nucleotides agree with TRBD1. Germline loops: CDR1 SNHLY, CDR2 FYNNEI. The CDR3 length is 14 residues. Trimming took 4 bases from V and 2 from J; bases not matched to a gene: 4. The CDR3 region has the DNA TGTGCCAGCAGTGGCTCAGGGGGAAACACTGAAGCTTTCTTT. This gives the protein CASSGSGGNTEAFF.

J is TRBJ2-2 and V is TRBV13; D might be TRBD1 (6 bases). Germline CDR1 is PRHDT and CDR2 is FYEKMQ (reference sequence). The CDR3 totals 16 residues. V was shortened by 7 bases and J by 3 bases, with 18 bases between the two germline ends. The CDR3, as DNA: TGTGCCAGCAAGATTGGGTTAGGACAGCACACCGGGGAGCTGTTTTTT. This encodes CASKIGLGQHTGELFF.

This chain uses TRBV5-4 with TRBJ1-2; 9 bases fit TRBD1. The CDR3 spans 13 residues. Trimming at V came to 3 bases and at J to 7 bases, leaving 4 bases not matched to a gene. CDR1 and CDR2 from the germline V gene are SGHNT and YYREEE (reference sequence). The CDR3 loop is CASSSGQGGGYTF. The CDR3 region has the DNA TGTGCCAGCAGCTCGGGACAGGGAGGTGGCTACACCTTC.

This CDR3 is CASSGDRDRGVWETQYF. Written as DNA, the CDR3 is TGTGCCAGCAGCGGCGATCGGGACAGGGGGGTTTGGGAGACCCAGTACTTC. The chain has TRBV7-2 and TRBJ2-5; 11 nucleotides match TRBD1. Germline trimming cut 5 bases from V and 5 bases from J; bases unmatched to any gene: 13. The germline V gene has CDR1 SGHTA and CDR2 FQGNSA. The CDR3 consists of 17 residues.

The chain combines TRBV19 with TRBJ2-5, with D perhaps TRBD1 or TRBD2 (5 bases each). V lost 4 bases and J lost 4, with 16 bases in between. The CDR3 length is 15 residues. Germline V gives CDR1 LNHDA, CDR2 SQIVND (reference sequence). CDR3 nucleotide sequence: TGTGCCAGTAGTAGCCTCGGGGACCGAACAGAGACCCAGTACTTC. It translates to CASSSLGDRTETQYF.

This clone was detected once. CDR3 in DNA: TGTGCCAGCAGTCCTAGAGCTTACAATGAGCAGTTCTTC. Protein: CASSPRAYNEQFF. J is TRBJ2-1 and V is TRBV5-4; no reliable D call. V was cut by 5 bases and J by 4 bases, with 10 bases left in between. The CDR3 has 13 residues. Germline-derived CDR1 and CDR2 are SGHNT and YYREEE (reference sequence).

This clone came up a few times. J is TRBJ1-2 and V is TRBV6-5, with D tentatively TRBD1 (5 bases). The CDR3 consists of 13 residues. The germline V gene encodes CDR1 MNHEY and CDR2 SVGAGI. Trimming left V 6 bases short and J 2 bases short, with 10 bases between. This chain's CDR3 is CASRGPENYGYTF. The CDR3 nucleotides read TGTGCCAGCAGGGGACCGGAGAACTATGGCTACACCTTC.